The 31 T cell receptor beta chains reported below all come from one sample, sequenced in a study of OX40 agonist ivuxolimab in advanced cancers. Some clones are missing from TCRdb's copy, which holds only in-frame ones; the method was immunoSEQ multiplex PCR. Among about 72,000 clones listed, roughly nine tenths were seen once. The sample in question was CD4+ or CD8+ T cells sorted from blood, obtained in a trial of the OX40 agonist ivuxolimab. Receptor source: an adult with an advanced solid tumor such as melanoma, head and neck, liver or kidney cancer.

The chain employs TRBV4-1 and TRBJ1-2, with 8 bases matching TRBD1. Germline assignment: CDR1 MGHRA and CDR2 YSYEKL. V shed 1 base, J shed 2 bases, and the junction held 3 bases outside the gene matches. The CDR3 sequence is 15 residues long. The CDR3 bases are TGCGCCAGCAGCCAAGGGACAGGGCCCAACTATGGCTACACCTTC. Protein sequence: CASSQGTGPNYGYTF.

The chain recombines TRBV7-3 with TRBJ2-5; D is unclear. This CDR3 comprises 13 residues. CDR1 and CDR2 (germline): SGHTA, FQGTGA. Trimming removed 4 bases at V and 0 bases at J, with 6 bases between. The CDR3 reads CASSSSYQETQYF. The CDR3 region has the DNA TGTGCCAGCAGCTCCTCGTACCAAGAGACCCAGTACTTC.

The chain recombines TRBV18 with TRBJ2-2; tentatively, D is TRBD1 (6 bases). The CDR3 spans 18 residues. Trimming left V 1 base short and J 4 bases short, with 19 bases between. Germline values: CDR1 KGHSH, CDR2 LQKENI. The CDR3 DNA is TGTGCCAGCTCACCACTTCAATCCGGACAGTTGGGCACCGGGGAGCTGTTTTTT. It encodes CASSPLQSGQLGTGELFF.

The V call is TRBV19, the J call TRBJ1-2; TRBD1 agrees at 7 bases. Germline trimming cut 3 bases from V and 2 bases from J; bases unmatched to any gene: 3. There are 14 residues in the CDR3. The V gene's germline CDR1 is LNHDA and CDR2 SQIVND (reference sequence). The CDR3 here is CASSIQGENYGYTF. The CDR3, as DNA: TGTGCCAGTAGTATCCAGGGGGAGAACTATGGCTACACCTTC.

The V and J genes are TRBV29-1 and TRBJ1-1, with 7 nucleotides matching TRBD1. The CDR3 spans 14 residues. The germline CDR1 and CDR2 sequences are SQVTM and ANQGSEA. The ends lost 3 bases at V and 2 bases at J; junction bases unmatched: 6. As DNA, the CDR3 is TGCAGCGTTGACCGCGGGACAGCTAACACTGAAGCTTTCTTT. It codes for CSVDRGTANTEAFF.

This chain uses TRBV27 with TRBJ2-7, with 13 bases matching TRBD2. This CDR3 contains 17 residues. Germline V gives CDR1 MNHEY, CDR2 SMNVEV (reference sequence). The trim removed 4 bases at V and 2 bases at J, leaving 8 bases unmatched. The CDR3 sequence is CASSSTSGRARPYEQYF. Written as DNA, the CDR3 is TGTGCCAGCAGTTCCACTAGCGGGAGGGCCCGACCCTACGAGCAGTACTTC.

J is TRBJ2-5 and V is TRBV5-1; 8 nucleotides align to TRBD1. The CDR3 consists of 15 residues. CDR1 and CDR2 from the germline V gene are SGHRS and YFSETQ. Trimming at V came to 3 bases and at J to 4 bases, leaving 8 bases not matched to a gene. CDR3 protein: CASSSADRDGETQYF. The CDR3 DNA is TGCGCCAGCAGCTCCGCGGACAGGGATGGAGAGACCCAGTACTTC.

The chain employs TRBV6-5 and TRBJ1-5; D is undetermined. CDR1 and CDR2 from the germline V gene are MNHEY and SVGAGI. Trimming shortened V by 5 bases and J by 3 bases, and 8 bases separated the two germline ends. This CDR3 has 13 residues. The DNA for the CDR3 is TGTGCCAGCAGTCCTGACCACAATCAGCCCCAGCATTTT. This translates into CASSPDHNQPQHF.

This chain links TRBV9 with TRBJ2-4, with TRBD1 matching over 8 bases. The CDR3 is 17 residues long. Trimming at V came to 4 bases and at J to 2 bases, leaving 11 bases not matched to a gene. Germline V gene lookup returns CDR1 SGDLS and CDR2 YYNGEE. This CDR3 is CASSRSPRGQTKNIQYF. In DNA form, the CDR3 reads TGTGCCAGCAGCCGTAGCCCCAGGGGGCAAACCAAAAACATTCAGTACTTC.

V is TRBV4-1 and J is TRBJ1-1; D not certain. Trimming shortened V by 1 base and J by 5 bases, and 11 bases separated the two germline ends. The V gene's germline CDR1 is MGHRA and CDR2 YSYEKL. The CDR3 sequence is 14 residues long. CDR3 nucleotide sequence: TGCGCCAGCAGCCAAGTGTCCCCTTTTACTGAAGCTTTCTTT. It is translated as CASSQVSPFTEAFF.

The CDR3 reads CASGTTGTGETQYF. In DNA form, the CDR3 reads TGTGCCAGCGGGACGACAGGGACTGGGGAGACCCAGTACTTC. The chain is built from TRBV6-1 and TRBJ2-5, with TRBD1 as a possible D gene (7 bases). The CDR3 has 14 residues. The V end lost 8 bases, the J end lost 5 bases, and 18 bases lay between the germline ends. The V gene's germline CDR1 is MNHNS and CDR2 SASEGT.

This chain links TRBV7-9 with TRBJ2-5; D not resolved. The CDR3 is 12 residues long. V lost 5 bases to trimming and J lost 2 bases, with 6 bases between them. Germline-derived CDR1 and CDR2 are SEHNR and FQNEAQ (reference sequence). The CDR3 DNA reads TGTGCCAGCAGCCCCGGGCAAGAGACCCAGTACTTC. Residues: CASSPGQETQYF.

The V gene is TRBV5-5, the J gene TRBJ2-1; 12 bases map to TRBD2. V was pared by 0 bases and J by 4 bases, with 11 bases of the junction left unmatched. Germline CDR1 is SGHKS and CDR2 is YYEKEE (reference sequence). The CDR3 sequence is 19 residues long. CDR3 residues: CASSLGPSGRGKTYNEQFF. CDR3 DNA sequence: TGTGCCAGCAGCTTGGGCCCTAGCGGGAGGGGAAAGACTTACAATGAGCAGTTCTTC.

The chain employs TRBV19 and TRBJ1-6; D perhaps matches TRBD1 (5 bases). CDR3 length: 13 amino acids. Germline CDR1 LNHDA, CDR2 SQIVND (reference sequence). V shed 6 bases and J shed 10 bases, with 13 bases lying between them. CDR3 protein: CASRRGTESPLHF. The CDR3, as DNA: TGTGCCAGTAGGCGTGGGACCGAGTCACCCCTCCACTTT. Complete variable domain (other parts from reference TRBV19 and TRBJ1-6): DGGITQSPKYLFRKEGQNVTLSCEQNLNHDAMYWYRQDPGQGLRLIYYSQIVNDFQKGDIAEGYSVSREKKESFPLTVTSAQKNPTAFYLCASRRGTESPLHFGNGTRLTVT.

The rearrangement links TRBV6-1 to TRBJ1-5, with D unclear. The germline gives CDR1 MNHNS, CDR2 SASEGT. The CDR3 contains 13 residues. V lost 0 bases and J 7 bases, leaving 7 bases between the germline ends. CDR3 DNA sequence: TGTGCCAGCAGTGAAGCTTCCGGGCAGCCCCAGCATTTT. Residues: CASSEASGQPQHF.

The chain couples TRBV4-1 to TRBJ2-7; tentatively, D is TRBD2 (6 bases). V was trimmed by 5 bases and J by 1 base, leaving 18 bases between them. The germline V gene has CDR1 MGHRA and CDR2 YSYEKL. This CDR3 has 16 residues. The CDR3 bases are TGCGCCAGCAGCGCTCTGGATATGGGGGGATCCTACGAGCAGTACTTC. Its translation is CASSALDMGGSYEQYF.

This clone was recorded a few times. V usage is TRBV9 and J usage is TRBJ1-2; 7 positions match TRBD1. The ends lost 3 bases at V and 4 bases at J; junction bases unmatched: 12. The germline V gene has CDR1 SGDLS and CDR2 YYNGEE. The length of the CDR3 is 16 residues. The CDR3 spells CASSEGTDPRVYGYTF. The CDR3 DNA reads as TGTGCCAGCAGCGAGGGGACAGATCCCCGGGTCTATGGCTACACCTTC. Complete variable domain (other parts from reference TRBV9 and TRBJ1-2): DSGVTQTPKHLITATGQRVTLRCSPRSGDLSVYWYQQSLDQGLQFLIQYYNGEERAKGNILERFSAQQFPDLHSELNLSSLELGDSALYFCASSEGTDPRVYGYTFGSGTRLTVV.

This clone was recorded at least ten times. The chain links TRBV10-3 to TRBJ2-7; D call uncertain. This CDR3 contains 11 residues. Germline V lookup: CDR1 ENHRY, CDR2 SYGVKD. V was trimmed by 11 bases and J by 0 bases, leaving 8 bases between them. For the CDR3, the DNA is TGTGCCGTCTCAAGCTCCTACGAGCAGTACTTC. It codes for CAVSSSYEQYF.

This chain connects TRBV6-1 to TRBJ1-3, with TRBD1 matching over 8 bases. V lost 4 bases to trimming and J lost 6 bases; unmatched junction nucleotides: 14. This CDR3 is built from 17 residues. Germline V lookup: CDR1 MNHNS, CDR2 SASEGT. In DNA form, the CDR3 reads TGTGCCAGCAGTGCACTGCTTGGGGGACAGGCGGCAAACACCATATATTTT. Residues: CASSALLGGQAANTIYF.

This clone showed up just once. The chain carries TRBV10-2 and TRBJ1-4; 7 bases map to TRBD1. The CDR3 is made up of 14 amino acids. V shed 8 bases and J 0 bases; nucleotides not matched to a gene: 3. Germline V CDR1 and CDR2: WSHSY, SAAADI. CDR3 region: CASQGGATNEKLFF. The CDR3 nucleotides read TGCGCCAGCCAGGGGGGAGCAACTAATGAAAAACTGTTTTTT.

The rearrangement links TRBV27 to TRBJ1-3, with 10 positions matching TRBD1. The CDR3 runs to 15 residues. Unmatched junction bases numbered 7, after V lost 4 bases and J lost 7 bases. The germline V gene encodes CDR1 MNHEY and CDR2 SMNVEV (reference sequence). Here the CDR3 reads CASSSSGTGVNTIYF. CDR3 bases: TGTGCCAGCAGTTCATCCGGGACAGGGGTGAACACCATATATTTT.

The rearrangement joins TRBV28 to TRBJ1-1, with D hard to call. Germline V lookup: CDR1 MDHEN, CDR2 SYDVKM. V was clipped by 2 bases and J by 4 bases, with 17 bases between them. The CDR3 is made up of 16 amino acids. The CDR3 loop is CASSLRPPMGGTEAFF. CDR3 in DNA: TGTGCCAGCAGTTTACGCCCCCCGATGGGAGGCACTGAAGCTTTCTTT.

The CDR3 is CASSSGVHTQYF. In DNA form, the CDR3 reads TGTGCCAGCAGCTCAGGGGTGCATACGCAGTATTTT. The chain is built from TRBV7-9 and TRBJ2-3; weak D call: TRBD1 (6 bases). The CDR3 consists of 12 residues. Germline loops: CDR1 SEHNR, CDR2 FQNEAQ (reference sequence). V was cut by 4 bases and J by 7 bases, with 9 bases left in between.

The V call is TRBV2, the J call TRBJ1-1; D is undetermined. V lost 5 bases and J 4 bases, leaving 8 bases between the germline ends. The length of the CDR3 is 12 residues. Germline V lookup: CDR1 SNHLY, CDR2 FYNNEI. The CDR3 region is CASSWEGTEAFF. CDR3 sequence (DNA): TGTGCCAGCAGTTGGGAGGGCACTGAAGCTTTCTTT.

The chain carries TRBV4-2 and TRBJ1-4, with D perhaps TRBD1 (5 bases). Trimming removed 0 bases at V and 5 bases at J, with 10 bases between. In germline, CDR1 is LGHNA, CDR2 YNFKEQ. The CDR3 totals 15 residues. This CDR3 reads CASSQERQPNEKLFF. The CDR3 DNA follows: TGTGCCAGCAGCCAAGAACGACAGCCGAATGAAAAACTGTTTTTT.

The chain couples TRBV11-2 to TRBJ2-7; no reliable D call. The CDR3 sequence is 15 residues long. Germline CDR1 and CDR2: SGHAT and FQNNGV. V shed 3 bases and J shed 2 bases, with 14 bases lying between them. The CDR3 loop reads CASSFQATATYEQYF. The CDR3 nucleotides read TGTGCCAGCAGCTTTCAGGCCACAGCCACCTACGAGCAGTACTTC.

CDR3 region: CASSLAMTMNTEAFF. The CDR3 DNA reads as TGCGCCAGCAGCTTGGCGATGACTATGAACACTGAAGCTTTCTTT. The rearrangement joins TRBV5-1 to TRBJ1-1; no clear D. The CDR3 covers 15 residues. V shed 0 bases and J shed 0 bases, with 9 bases lying between them. Germline lookup yields CDR1 SGHRS and CDR2 YFSETQ.

The V gene is TRBV11-3, the J gene TRBJ1-2; D unresolved. Trimming removed 0 bases from V and 6 bases from J, with 14 bases in between. From germline, CDR1 is SGHNT and CDR2 YENEEA. The CDR3 sequence is 15 residues long. CDR3 nucleotide sequence: TGTGCCAGCAGCTTAGACGCGGGCTTAGTCGATGGCTACACCTTC. It encodes CASSLDAGLVDGYTF. The variable domain in full, completed from reference TRBV11-3 and TRBJ1-2, reads EAGVVQSPRYKIIEKKQPVAFWCNPISGHNTLYWYLQNLGQGPELLIRYENEEAVDDSQLPKDRFSAERLKGVDSTLKIQPAELGDSAVYLCASSLDAGLVDGYTFGSGTRLTVV.

In its sample, this clone was seen a few times. This chain joins TRBV5-1 and TRBJ2-3, with 7 bases that match TRBD2. This CDR3 comprises 17 residues. V gave up 4 bases and J gave up 0 bases; unmatched junction bases: 11. Germline V gene lookup returns CDR1 SGHRS and CDR2 YFSETQ. For the CDR3, the DNA is TGCGCCAGCAGCCCGGACCCACTAGCGACTAGCACAGATACGCAGTATTTT. The encoded protein is CASSPDPLATSTDTQYF.

The rearrangement links TRBV18 to TRBJ1-4; D gene ambiguous. In germline, CDR1 is KGHSH, CDR2 LQKENI. This CDR3 comprises 17 residues. V was pared by 5 bases and J by 1 base, with 17 bases between. The CDR3 DNA reads TGTGCCAGCTCAGACACCCGAGTATCGGGAACTAATGAAAAACTGTTTTTT. Translating gives CASSDTRVSGTNEKLFF.

The gene calls are TRBV6-1 and TRBJ2-3; 12 nucleotides agree with TRBD1. Germline values: CDR1 MNHNS, CDR2 SASEGT. Losses at the gene ends were 7 bases for V and 6 bases for J; bases not matched to a gene: 5. This CDR3 comprises 14 residues. As DNA, the CDR3 is TGTGCCAGCACCAGGGACAGGGGGCGTGATACGCAGTATTTT. Its translation is CASTRDRGRDTQYF.